The clone carrying this T cell receptor beta chain was seen just once. The source of the sample is a study of shared clonotypes between healthy human individuals. Germline assignment: CDR1 MNHEY and CDR2 SMNVEV (reference sequence). V lost 1 base to trimming and J lost 2 bases, with 12 bases between them. The CDR3 is 15 amino acids. TCRdb's table, derived via immunoSEQ multiplex PCR, lists solely in-frame clones and lacks some. The sample lists about 2.5 million clones, just under 95% occurring once. Sequences were obtained from naive CD4+ T cells from PBMCs. Described subset: CD45RA+ positively selected. This chain links TRBV27 with TRBJ2-7; a weak D match, TRBD2 (6 bases). This receptor was obtained from a man between 18 and 29 years old in good health. Some clones in this sample may be carry-over from other donors' samples. The DNA for the CDR3 is TGTGCCAGCAGTTTATGGGAAGCGGGTACCTACGAGCAGTACTTC. Encoded protein: CASSLWEAGTYEQYF.